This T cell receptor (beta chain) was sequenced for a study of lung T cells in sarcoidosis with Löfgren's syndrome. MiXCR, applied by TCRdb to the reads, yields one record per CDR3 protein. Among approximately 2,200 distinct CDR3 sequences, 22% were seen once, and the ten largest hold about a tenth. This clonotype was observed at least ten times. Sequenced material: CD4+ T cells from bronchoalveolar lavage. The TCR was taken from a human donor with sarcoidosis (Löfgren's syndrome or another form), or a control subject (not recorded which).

The CDR3 region has the DNA TGTGCCTGGAGCACCCAAGAGACCCAGTACTTC. This translates into CAWSTQETQYF. The V call is TRBV30, the J call TRBJ2-5; D remains ambiguous. The CDR3 length is 11 residues. Looked up from germline, CDR1 is GTSNPN and CDR2 is SVGIG (reference sequence). V gave up 3 bases and J gave up 1 base, with 3 bases separating them.